The T cell receptor beta chain under discussion was sequenced for a study of long-term antiretroviral therapy in people with HIV. Study summary: The immediate-ART recommendation dates to 2015, and the earliest samples predate it by about a decade.

The J segment lost 15 bases and the V segment lost 7 bases, leaving 11 bases of the junction unmatched. Germline CDR1 is SGHRS and CDR2 is YFSETQ. The CDR3 consists of 12 residues. Runs used v3.0 of the immunoSEQ assay and were done at survey level. Clones were sequenced by immunoSEQ multiplex PCR, and TCRdb holds only the in-frame ones, with some missing. The sample has more than 25,000 clones, 75% to 90% seen once. This receptor was identified in a man aged 50 to 59 with HIV. The rearrangement uses TRBV5-1 and TRBJ2-1; 9 nucleotides agree with TRBD2. The specimen was unsorted PBMCs, collected 3.2 years before starting antiretroviral therapy. For the CDR3, the DNA is TGCGCCAGCGGCGGGGGGGGCGACCGAATGTTCTTC. As protein: CASGGGGDRMFF.